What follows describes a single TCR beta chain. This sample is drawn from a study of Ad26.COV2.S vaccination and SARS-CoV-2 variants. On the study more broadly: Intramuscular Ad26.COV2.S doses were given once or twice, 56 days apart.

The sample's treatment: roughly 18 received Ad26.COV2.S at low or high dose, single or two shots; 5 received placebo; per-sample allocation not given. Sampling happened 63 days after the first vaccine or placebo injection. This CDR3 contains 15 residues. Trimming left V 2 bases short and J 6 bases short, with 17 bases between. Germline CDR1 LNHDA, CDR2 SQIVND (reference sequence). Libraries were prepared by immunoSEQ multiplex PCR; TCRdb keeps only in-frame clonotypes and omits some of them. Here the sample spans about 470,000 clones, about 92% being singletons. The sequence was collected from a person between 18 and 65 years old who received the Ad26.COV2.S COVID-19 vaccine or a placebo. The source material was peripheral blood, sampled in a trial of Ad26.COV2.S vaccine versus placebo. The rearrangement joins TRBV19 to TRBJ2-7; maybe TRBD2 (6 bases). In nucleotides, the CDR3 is TGTGCCAGTAGTATAACGGGACGGGAGATTTTCGAGCAGTACTTC. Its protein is CASSITGREIFEQYF.